The T cell receptor beta chain described here comes from a study of T cells expressing NK-cell markers. Study at large: The authors derived TCR beta repertoires from sorted CD3+CD56+NKG2C+, CD3+CD56+NKG2C- and CD3+CD56-NKG2C+ T cells.

cDNA encoding TCR beta was synthesized via 5'RACE template switching incorporating UMIs. TCRdb re-called the 5' RACE reads and catalogs CDR3 proteins one per entry, DNA excluded. Its listing shows more than 250,000 distinct CDR3 sequences. Looked up from germline, CDR1 is MNHEY and CDR2 is SVGEGT. The length of the CDR3 is 16 residues. The sample comprised blood T cells: a sorted CD56 or NKG2C T cell subset, CD4+ or CD8+ T cells, or bulk PBMC T cells (not recorded which). The clonotype originates from a man between 18 and 35 years old in good health. This rearrangement joins TRBV6-2 or TRBV6-3 to TRBJ2-1; TCRdb outputs TRBD2, but without DNA this stays unchecked. The CDR3 sequence is CASSGGGLRADNEQFF.